The 29 T cell receptor beta chains reported below all come from one sample, sequenced in a study of blood T cell repertoires in COVID-19. Using immunoSEQ multiplex PCR, the repertoire was profiled, and TCRdb retains in-frame clones only, with some absent. Here the sample spans about 97,000 clones, 75% to 90% being singletons. Material for sequencing was peripheral blood. Source of these receptors: a woman between 50 and 59 years old with COVID-19, enrolled during active disease.

The chain is built from TRBV30 and TRBJ2-2; unclear D gene. The germline V and J ends were trimmed by 4 bases and 7 bases, with 7 bases remaining between them. Germline lookup yields CDR1 GTSNPN and CDR2 SVGIG (reference sequence). The CDR3 totals 11 residues. CDR3 sequence (DNA): TGTGCCTGGACAAGGAGCGGGGAGCTGTTTTTT. Amino acids: CAWTRSGELFF.

This chain connects TRBV30 to TRBJ1-3, with D unresolved. CDR1 and CDR2 (germline): GTSNPN, SVGIG (reference sequence). There are 12 residues in the CDR3. V lost 3 bases and J 4 bases, leaving 7 bases between the germline ends. The CDR3 region is CAWSPPGNTIYF. The CDR3 DNA reads as TGTGCCTGGAGCCCCCCAGGAAACACCATATATTTT.

The CDR3, as DNA: TGTGCCAGCAGTGAAGCCAGTGGGACAGGGAGCACAGATACGCAGTATTTT. Its protein is CASSEASGTGSTDTQYF. V is TRBV6-1 and J is TRBJ2-3; 9 bases fit TRBD1. Germline V gives CDR1 MNHNS, CDR2 SASEGT. V lost 0 bases and J lost 0; bases outside the gene matches: 4. This CDR3 has 17 amino acids.

The gene calls are TRBV5-1 and TRBJ2-2, with 9 bases aligning to TRBD1. The CDR3 is 17 residues long. The J segment lost 4 bases and the V segment lost 4 bases, leaving 11 bases of the junction unmatched. Germline CDR1 SGHRS, CDR2 YFSETQ. CDR3 nucleotides: TGCGCCAGCAGCCCGCGGTTCCGGGACAGGGTCACCGGGGAGCTGTTTTTT. It yields the protein CASSPRFRDRVTGELFF.

V is TRBV4-1 and J is TRBJ2-3, with D unclear. CDR3 length equals 16 residues. Trimming took 1 base from V and 0 from J, leaving 11 bases between them. Germline V gives CDR1 MGHRA, CDR2 YSYEKL. The CDR3 nucleotides read TGCGCCAGCAGCCAAGGTAATAGCCACAGCACAGATACGCAGTATTTT. The encoded protein is CASSQGNSHSTDTQYF.

V is TRBV5-1 and J is TRBJ2-7; a possible D gene is TRBD2 (6 bases). This CDR3 comprises 15 residues. V was shortened by 0 bases and J by 4 bases, with 14 bases between the two germline ends. In germline, CDR1 is SGHRS, CDR2 YFSETQ. The DNA of the CDR3 is TGCGCCAGCAGCTTGGCTGGGGGAGGAGCTTACGAGCAGTACTTC. This translates into CASSLAGGGAYEQYF. The whole variable domain, remainder taken from reference TRBV5-1 and TRBJ2-7, is KAGVTQTPRYLIKTRGQQVTLSCSPISGHRSVSWYQQTPGQGLQFLFEYFSETQRNKGNFPGRFSGRQFSNSRSEMNVSTLELGDSALYLCASSLAGGGAYEQYFGPGTRLTVT.

The chain combines TRBV19 with TRBJ2-7; 7 positions agree with TRBD1. The germline V gene encodes CDR1 LNHDA and CDR2 SQIVND (reference sequence). Trimming removed 4 bases from V and 2 bases from J; junction bases left unmatched: 5. The CDR3 contains 14 residues. CDR3 amino acids: CASSSAGTAYEQYF. The DNA of the CDR3 is TGTGCCAGTAGTAGCGCCGGGACAGCCTACGAGCAGTACTTC.

The chain employs TRBV5-1 and TRBJ2-3; D gene unclear. This CDR3 contains 14 residues. Germline lookup yields CDR1 SGHRS and CDR2 YFSETQ. V lost 4 bases and J 0 bases, leaving 9 bases between the germline ends. The CDR3 region is CASSLGTSTDTQYF. CDR3 DNA sequence: TGCGCCAGCAGCCTGGGTACTAGCACAGATACGCAGTATTTT.

The V call is TRBV30, the J call TRBJ2-6; TRBD2 is a possible D gene (5 bases). The CDR3 consists of 17 residues. Per germline, CDR1 GTSNPN and CDR2 SVGIG (reference sequence). With 3 bases removed from V and 4 bases from J, the gap between germline ends came to 19 bases. The CDR3 loop reads CAWRRGRTVSGANVLTF. CDR3 nucleotides: TGTGCCTGGAGACGGGGTAGAACTGTCTCGGGGGCCAACGTCCTGACTTTC.

This chain connects TRBV30 to TRBJ1-6, with a tentative D call TRBD1 (6 bases). The CDR3 runs to 15 residues. Deletions cut 0 bases from V and 6 bases from J, with 12 bases between. Germline values: CDR1 GTSNPN, CDR2 SVGIG (reference sequence). The CDR3 DNA follows: TGTGCCTGGAGTGTTAGGACAGCCGCTAATTCACCCCTCCACTTT. This codes for CAWSVRTAANSPLHF.

DNA for the CDR3: TGTGCCAGCAGTCCCCGTTCGGGTACTGAAGCTTTCTTT. Residues: CASSPRSGTEAFF. The genes are TRBV12-3 or TRBV12-4 and TRBJ1-1; no definite D call. The CDR3 is 13 residues long. Trimming shortened V by 5 bases and J by 5 bases, and 12 bases separated the two germline ends.

The rearrangement links TRBV7-2 to TRBJ2-1; D uncertain. From germline, CDR1 is SGHTA and CDR2 FQGNSA. The CDR3 extends over 15 amino acids. The V end was cut by 1 base, the J end by 0 bases, with 7 bases between. CDR3 region: CASSLDSSSYNEQFF. CDR3 coding DNA: TGTGCCAGCAGCTTAGACAGTAGCTCCTACAATGAGCAGTTCTTC. Full variable domain (outside the CDR3, taken from reference TRBV7-2 and TRBJ2-1): GAGVSQSPSNKVTEKGKDVELRCDPISGHTALYWYRQSLGQGLEFLIYFQGNSAPDKSGLPSDRFSAERTGGSVSTLTIQRTQQEDSAVYLCASSLDSSSYNEQFFGPGTRLTVL.

The chain recombines TRBV12-5 with TRBJ2-7; 9 bases line up with TRBD1. This CDR3 region has 13 residues. V was pared by 7 bases and J by 3 bases, with 4 bases of the junction left unmatched. Looked up from germline, CDR1 is LGHNT and CDR2 is FRNRAP. The CDR3 DNA sequence: TGTGCTAGTGCCGGACAGGGGAGCTACGAGCAGTACTTC. This codes for CASAGQGSYEQYF. The full variable domain, rest sourced from reference TRBV12-5 and TRBJ2-7, is DARVTQTPRHKVTEMGQEVTMRCQPILGHNTVFWYRQTMMQGLELLAYFRNRAPLDDSGMPKDRFSAEMPDATLATLKIQPSEPRDSAVYFCASAGQGSYEQYFGPGTRLTVT.

In nucleotides, the CDR3 is TGTGCCAGCCAGGGACAGGGAAGATCTGGAAACACCATATATTTT. This codes for CASQGQGRSGNTIYF. V and J are TRBV2 and TRBJ1-3; TRBD1 matches 9 bases. CDR1 and CDR2 (germline): SNHLY, FYNNEI. V gave up 8 bases and J gave up 1 base; unmatched junction bases: 6. The CDR3 contains 15 residues.

The chain combines TRBV7-2 with TRBJ2-3, with TRBD2 as a possible D gene (7 bases). Germline V lookup: CDR1 SGHTA, CDR2 FQGNSA. The CDR3 extends over 15 amino acids. V lost 1 base to trimming and J lost 2 bases, with 10 bases between them. The CDR3 spells CASSLVGGLTDTQYF. CDR3 DNA: TGTGCCAGCAGCTTAGTGGGGGGGCTCACAGATACGCAGTATTTT.

The chain links TRBV6-2 or TRBV6-3 to TRBJ2-1; 8 bases agree with TRBD2. The CDR3 consists of 15 residues. Germline CDR1 and CDR2: MNHEY and SVGEGT. Trimming at V came to 1 base and at J to 6 bases, leaving 5 bases not matched to a gene. The CDR3 sequence is CASSYFGGGINEQFF. The CDR3 DNA reads TGTGCCAGCAGTTACTTCGGGGGGGGTATCAATGAGCAGTTCTTC.

V usage is TRBV2 and J usage is TRBJ2-2; possible D gene TRBD1, 6 bases. There are 14 residues in the CDR3. The germline V gene has CDR1 SNHLY and CDR2 FYNNEI. V was shortened by 7 bases and J by 2 bases, with 11 bases between the two germline ends. CDR3 sequence: CASKAGDNTGELFF. The CDR3 nucleotides are TGTGCCAGCAAGGCAGGGGATAACACCGGGGAGCTGTTTTTT.

The CDR3 reads CSAGQGENEQFF. The CDR3 bases are TGCAGCGCTGGACAGGGAGAAAATGAGCAGTTCTTC. The V call is TRBV29-1, the J call TRBJ2-1, with TRBD1 matching over 8 bases. Trimming removed 7 bases from V and 7 bases from J; junction bases left unmatched: 6. Germline V gene sequence: CDR1 SQVTM, CDR2 ANQGSEA. The CDR3 runs to 12 residues.

The sample holds one count of this clone. The chain joins TRBV6-5 to TRBJ1-2; TRBD1 agrees at 9 bases. The J segment lost 7 bases and the V segment lost 6 bases, leaving 6 bases of the junction unmatched. The CDR3 extends over 13 amino acids. The germline gives CDR1 MNHEY, CDR2 SVGAGI. CDR3 sequence: CASRAGTGSGYTF. CDR3 coding DNA: TGTGCCAGCAGAGCCGGGACAGGGAGTGGCTACACCTTC.

V and J are TRBV6-5 and TRBJ2-5; TRBD1 agrees at 8 bases. The CDR3 spans 13 residues. Germline trimming cut 7 bases from V and 5 bases from J; bases unmatched to any gene: 6. Germline lookup yields CDR1 MNHEY and CDR2 SVGAGI. Here the CDR3 DNA reads TGTGCCAGCATCAAGGACAGGGTCGAGACCCAGTACTTC. This encodes CASIKDRVETQYF.

This chain joins TRBV7-3 and TRBJ2-3, with 11 bases that match TRBD1. V lost 3 bases, J lost 0 bases, and 5 bases stayed unmatched. CDR1 and CDR2 from the germline V gene are SGHTA and FQGTGA. This CDR3 has 17 residues. The CDR3 spells CASSFRTGGYSTDTQYF. The CDR3 DNA is TGTGCCAGCAGCTTCCGGACAGGGGGCTATAGCACAGATACGCAGTATTTT.

J is TRBJ2-2 and V is TRBV28; possible D gene TRBD2, 5 bases. V dropped 5 bases and J dropped 0 bases, with 10 bases sitting between them. The CDR3 is made up of 15 amino acids. The V gene's germline CDR1 is MDHEN and CDR2 SYDVKM. The CDR3 DNA is TGTGCCAGCAGTGGATACGGGACGAACACCGGGGAGCTGTTTTTT. It specifies CASSGYGTNTGELFF.

The table lists this clone with a count of one. The chain is built from TRBV5-6 and TRBJ1-5; 8 bases are shared with TRBD1. Trimming removed 0 bases from V and 2 bases from J; junction bases left unmatched: 7. Germline values: CDR1 SGHDT, CDR2 YYEEEE. The CDR3 has 17 amino acids. DNA for the CDR3: TGTGCCAGCAGCTTGGCAGGGGGCTCGTATGGCAATCAGCCCCAGCATTTT. It translates to CASSLAGGSYGNQPQHF.

The chain links TRBV9 to TRBJ1-4, with 7 nucleotides matching TRBD1. The CDR3 totals 14 residues. Germline V gives CDR1 SGDLS, CDR2 YYNGEE. V lost 3 bases to trimming and J lost 5 bases; unmatched junction nucleotides: 4. In nucleotides, the CDR3 is TGTGCCAGCAGCGACCCGACAGGGAATGAAAAACTGTTTTTT. Its protein product is CASSDPTGNEKLFF.

This chain connects TRBV5-4 to TRBJ2-2; D possibly corresponds to TRBD2 (5 bases). Germline V gene data show CDR1 as SGHNT and CDR2 as YYREEE (reference sequence). The CDR3 consists of 13 residues. Trimming took 6 bases from V and 4 from J, leaving 10 bases between them. In nucleotides, the CDR3 is TGTGCCAGCAACCGGGATCCCACCGGGGAGCTGTTTTTT. Its translation: CASNRDPTGELFF.

The genes are TRBV5-1 and TRBJ2-3, with D possibly being TRBD2 (5 bases). Germline CDR1 reads SGHRS; CDR2 reads YFSETQ. V was cut by 2 bases and J by 2 bases, with 12 bases left in between. The CDR3 contains 15 residues. CDR3 amino acids: CASSFPDSYTDTQYF. The CDR3 DNA follows: TGCGCCAGCAGCTTCCCGGACTCGTACACAGATACGCAGTATTTT.

The V call is TRBV6-5, the J call TRBJ1-5; D is perhaps TRBD1 (5 bases). Trimming took 2 bases from V and 2 from J, leaving 13 bases between them. The CDR3 consists of 16 residues. Germline lookup yields CDR1 MNHEY and CDR2 SVGAGI. This CDR3 reads CASSYTDPGGNQPQHF. The CDR3 DNA sequence: TGTGCCAGCAGTTACACAGATCCGGGGGGCAATCAGCCCCAGCATTTT.

V is TRBV7-9 and J is TRBJ1-1; 10 bases agree with TRBD1. This CDR3 is built from 15 residues. Germline assignment: CDR1 SEHNR and CDR2 FQNEAQ (reference sequence). J was trimmed by 2 bases and V by 3 bases; bases with no gene match: 3. The CDR3 reads CASSFPTGGNTEAFF. Written as DNA, the CDR3 is TGTGCCAGCAGCTTCCCGACAGGGGGCAACACTGAAGCTTTCTTT.

The chain recombines TRBV6-1 with TRBJ2-6, with 11 bases lining up with TRBD1. The germline V gene encodes CDR1 MNHNS and CDR2 SASEGT. With 4 bases clipped from V and 0 bases from J, the junction kept 8 bases outside the gene matches. This CDR3 is 19 amino acids long. Here the CDR3 DNA reads TGTGCCAGCAGTGCAGATGGACAGGGGGCACTCTCTGGGGCCAACGTCCTGACTTTC. It yields the protein CASSADGQGALSGANVLTF.